Listed here are 2 T cell receptor beta chains from one sample, sequenced in a study of metastatic and nonmetastatic thyroid tumors. TCRdb recomputed clones from the PCR reads via MiXCR. The sample has 25,000 to 35,000 clones; around 15% are singletons. Treatment of any kind had been given to no patient before thyroid surgery. The sample comprised blood. The source is a female donor with papillary thyroid cancer or a benign thyroid nodule (not recorded which). Some clones in this sample may be carry-over from other donors' samples.

This clone has more than one count but fewer than ten. The chain has TRBV29-1 and TRBJ1-6; unclear D gene. CDR3 length: 14 residues. V was clipped by 4 bases and J by 9 bases, with 16 bases between them. Germline-derived CDR1 and CDR2 are SQVTM and ANQGSEA. The CDR3 nucleotides are TGCAGCGTTGGAGACCCGGCATCGGGTTCACCCCTCCACTTT. Its protein product is CSVGDPASGSPLHF.

This clone has a handful of counts. Being one base from a much bigger clone, this may be a read error. This sample also contains other DNA sequences that code for the same CDR3. V and J are TRBV24-1 and TRBJ2-7; no definite D call. CDR3 length: 13 residues. The germline V gene has CDR1 KGHDR and CDR2 SFDVKD. The V end lost 6 bases, the J end lost 4 bases, and 12 bases lay between the germline ends. The CDR3 bases are TGTGCCACCAGTACTCCGGGTGCGTACGAGCAGTACTTC. This translates into CATSTPGAYEQYF.